The source of this T cell receptor (beta chain) is a study of T cells in Graves' hyperthyroidism and ophthalmopathy. This clonotype was seen repeatedly, ten times or more. Regions amplified from RNA transcripts were the TCR beta CDR3 regions. The TCR CDR3 was amplified in a first-round RT-PCR using the HTBI primer set. TCRdb re-derived calls from the multiplex PCR reads in MiXCR, one entry per CDR3 protein. This sample yields about 400,000 distinct CDR3 sequences, of which 15% are seen a single time; about 21% belongs to the top ten. The clonotype was recovered from a woman aged 55 to 70 with Graves' ophthalmopathy. Sequencing was done on a sample of blood.

CDR3 coding DNA: TGTGCCAGCAGTTCGACTAGCGGGAGTTTGCCGGCAGATACGCAGTATTTT. Amino acid sequence: CASSSTSGSLPADTQYF. The chain uses TRBV7-9 and TRBJ2-3, with 12 bases matching TRBD2. The CDR3 is made up of 17 amino acids. The V gene's germline CDR1 is SEHNR and CDR2 FQNEAQ (reference sequence). V shed 6 bases and J 4 bases; nucleotides not matched to a gene: 11.